This TCR beta chain was observed in a study of control samples from healthy donors and cancer patients. CDR3 size: 16 residues. Germline V gives CDR1 SSHAT, CDR2 FNYEAQ (reference sequence). To note about this clone: One junction end disagrees with the germline gene, perhaps due to a read error.

Using immunoSEQ multiplex PCR, the repertoire was profiled, and TCRdb retains in-frame clones only, with some absent. There are about 180,000 clones in the sample; nearly 90% occur only once, and about 1.4% lies in the top ten. This receptor was taken from a woman between 50 and 59 years old in good health. Sequencing was performed on blood. V is TRBV7-7 and J is TRBJ2-5; possibly TRBD1 for D (5 bases). The CDR3 nucleotides read TGTGCTAGCAGCTTAGGGATCGGACACCCTGTAGAGACCCAGTACTTC. Translating gives CASSLGIGHPVETQYF.